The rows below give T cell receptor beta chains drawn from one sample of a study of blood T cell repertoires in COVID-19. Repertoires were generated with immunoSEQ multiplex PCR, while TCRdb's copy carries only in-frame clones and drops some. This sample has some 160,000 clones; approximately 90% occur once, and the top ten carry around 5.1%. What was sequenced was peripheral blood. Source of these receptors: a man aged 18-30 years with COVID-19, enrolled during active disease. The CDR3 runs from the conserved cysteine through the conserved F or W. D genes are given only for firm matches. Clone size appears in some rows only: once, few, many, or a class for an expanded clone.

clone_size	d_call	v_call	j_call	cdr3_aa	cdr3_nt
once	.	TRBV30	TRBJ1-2	CAWSVYVAGDGYTF	TGTGCCTGGAGTGTTTACGTTGCGGGGGATGGCTACACCTTC
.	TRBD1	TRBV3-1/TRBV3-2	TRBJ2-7	CASSHWTGPEQYF	TGTGCCAGCAGCCACTGGACAGGGCCCGAGCAGTACTTC
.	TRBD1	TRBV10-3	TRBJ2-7	CAIRRTGGDYEQYF	TGTGCCATCAGAAGGACAGGGGGGGATTACGAGCAGTACTTC
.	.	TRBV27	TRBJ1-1	CASSSLNSYLLNTEAFF	TGTGCCAGCAGTTCTTTAAACTCCTATCTCCTGAACACTGAAGCTTTCTTT
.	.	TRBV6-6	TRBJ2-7	CASSYRQRGSYEQYF	TGTGCCAGCAGTTACCGTCAACGGGGCTCCTACGAGCAGTACTTC
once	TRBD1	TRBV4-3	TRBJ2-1	CASSLGQGVPISYNEQFF	TGCGCCAGCAGCCTGGGACAGGGGGTTCCGATCTCCTACAATGAGCAGTTCTTC
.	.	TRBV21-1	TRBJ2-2	CASSRRQGGNTGELFF	TGTGCCAGCAGCAGAAGACAGGGGGGGAACACCGGGGAGCTGTTTTTT
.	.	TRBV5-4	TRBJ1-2	CASSHGRGPNYGYTF	TGTGCCAGCAGTCACGGGAGAGGGCCAAACTATGGCTACACCTTC
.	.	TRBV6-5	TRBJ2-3	CASRLTEEHTDTQYF	TGTGCCAGCAGATTGACGGAGGAACACACAGATACGCAGTATTTT
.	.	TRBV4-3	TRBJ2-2	CASSSLRGWDTGELFF	TGCGCCAGCAGTTCCCTCCGGGGGTGGGACACCGGGGAGCTGTTTTTT
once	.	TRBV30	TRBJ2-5	CAWNPGPQETQYF	TGTGCCTGGAACCCAGGGCCCCAAGAGACCCAGTACTTC
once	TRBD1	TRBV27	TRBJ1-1	CASNSLTGEAFF	TGTGCCAGCAATTCCCTGACAGGGGAAGCTTTCTTT
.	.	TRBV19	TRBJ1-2	CASSPQGSSLGYTF	TGTGCCAGTAGCCCTCAGGGCTCAAGTCTTGGGTACACCTTC
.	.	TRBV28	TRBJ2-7	CASSFVASDYEQYF	TGTGCCAGCAGTTTTGTGGCCTCCGACTACGAGCAGTACTTC
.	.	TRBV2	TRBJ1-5	CASSEIGGHQPQHF	TGTGCCAGCAGTGAAATCGGGGGTCATCAGCCCCAGCATTTT
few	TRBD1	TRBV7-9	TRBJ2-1	CASSGPTSDRGNAEQFF	TGTGCCAGCAGCGGCCCAACCTCAGACAGGGGTAATGCTGAGCAGTTCTTC
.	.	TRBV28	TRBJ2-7	CASSLGQAGDEQYF	TGTGCCAGCAGTTTAGGACAAGCTGGAGACGAGCAGTACTTC
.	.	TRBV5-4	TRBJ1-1	CASSRAAGDTEAFF	TGTGCCAGCAGCCGCGCCGCAGGGGACACTGAAGCTTTCTTT
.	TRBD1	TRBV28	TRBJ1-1	CASSPTGGSEAFF	TGTGCCAGCAGTCCTACAGGGGGCTCTGAAGCTTTCTTT
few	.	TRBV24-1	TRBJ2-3	CATSDRTHHLTDTQYF	TGTGCCACCAGTGACCGGACTCATCACCTCACAGATACGCAGTATTTT
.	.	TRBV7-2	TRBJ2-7	CASSLVRGPDEQYF	TGTGCCAGCAGCTTAGTTAGGGGTCCAGACGAGCAGTACTTC
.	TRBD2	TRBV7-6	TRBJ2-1	CASSLSSGSYNEQFF	TGTGCCAGCAGCTTATCTAGCGGATCCTACAATGAGCAGTTCTTC
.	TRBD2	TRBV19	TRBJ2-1	CASTRLAGSYNEQFF	TGTGCCAGTACCAGACTAGCGGGATCCTACAATGAGCAGTTCTTC
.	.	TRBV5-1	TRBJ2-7	CASSLTRSSYEQYF	TGCGCCAGCAGCTTGACTCGTTCGTCCTACGAGCAGTACTTC
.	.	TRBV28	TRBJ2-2	CASSFPAGELFF	TGTGCCAGCAGTTTCCCCGCCGGGGAGCTGTTTTTT
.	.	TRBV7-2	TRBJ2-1	CASSSLAGWAEQFF	TGTGCCAGCAGCTCCCTAGCAGGCTGGGCTGAGCAGTTCTTC
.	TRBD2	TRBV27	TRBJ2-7	CASRGLASSYEQYF	TGTGCCAGCAGGGGACTAGCGAGTTCCTACGAGCAGTACTTC
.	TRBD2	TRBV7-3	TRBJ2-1	CASSFKEPGLASNEQFF	TGTGCCAGCAGTTTCAAGGAACCGGGACTAGCGAGCAATGAGCAGTTCTTC
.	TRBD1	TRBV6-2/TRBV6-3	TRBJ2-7	CASSVTGGASYEQYF	TGTGCCAGCAGCGTAACAGGGGGCGCTTCCTACGAGCAGTACTTC
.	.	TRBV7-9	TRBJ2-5	CASSPSGFQETQYF	TGTGCCAGCAGCCCCAGCGGGTTCCAAGAGACCCAGTACTTC
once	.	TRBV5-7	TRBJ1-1	CASSLAEGTVNTEAFF	TGTGCCAGCAGCTTGGCCGAGGGTACCGTTAACACTGAAGCTTTCTTT
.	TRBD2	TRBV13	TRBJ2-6	CASSLGVWRGSVLTF	TGTGCCAGCAGCTTAGGGGTCTGGCGGGGGTCCGTCCTGACTTTC
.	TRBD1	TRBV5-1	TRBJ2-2	CASRITGGAAGELFF	TGCGCCAGCAGGATAACAGGGGGCGCGGCCGGGGAGCTGTTTTTT
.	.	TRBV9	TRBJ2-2	CASSGQEGVTGELFF	TGTGCCAGCAGCGGCCAAGAGGGGGTAACCGGGGAGCTGTTTTTT
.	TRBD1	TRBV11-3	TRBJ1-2	CASSLGRQGRNYGYTF	TGTGCCAGCAGCTTGGGTCGACAGGGTAGGAACTATGGCTACACCTTC
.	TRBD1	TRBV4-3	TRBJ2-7	CASSRSVGTESSYEQYF	TGCGCCAGCAGCCGCTCCGTGGGGACAGAGAGCTCCTACGAGCAGTACTTC
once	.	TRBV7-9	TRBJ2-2	CASSSTISARRDTGELFF	TGTGCCAGCAGCTCCACTATCAGTGCCCGTCGCGACACCGGGGAGCTGTTTTTT
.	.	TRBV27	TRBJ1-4	CASSLYGGAGEKLLF	TGTGCCAGCAGTTTATATGGAGGGGCGGGTGAAAAACTGCTTTTT
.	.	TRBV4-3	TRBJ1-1	CASMFGLGAAGAEAFF	TGCGCCAGCATGTTCGGTCTGGGGGCAGCGGGGGCTGAAGCTTTCTTT
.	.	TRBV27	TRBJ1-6	CASSFFWESNSPLHF	TGTGCCAGCAGTTTTTTTTGGGAGTCTAATTCACCCCTCCACTTT
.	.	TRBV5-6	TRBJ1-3	CASSLTVSGNTIYF	TGTGCCAGCAGCTTGACTGTCTCTGGAAACACCATATATTTT
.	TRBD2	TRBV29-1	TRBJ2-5	CSVEVGLAETQYF	TGCAGCGTTGAAGTAGGACTAGCAGAGACCCAGTACTTC
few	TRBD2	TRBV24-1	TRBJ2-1	CATLGLAGGGEEQFF	TGTGCCACACTCGGATTAGCGGGAGGAGGGGAAGAGCAGTTCTTC
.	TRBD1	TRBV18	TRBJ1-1	CASSPPTGGRTEAFF	TGTGCCAGCTCACCACCGACAGGGGGACGGACTGAAGCTTTCTTT
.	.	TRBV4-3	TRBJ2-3	CASSQDPGLTSSTDTQYF	TGCGCCAGCAGCCAAGATCCCGGACTGACTTCTAGCACAGATACGCAGTATTTT